This entry lists 17 T cell receptor beta chains sequenced from one sample in a study of T-cell memory formation after mild COVID-19. TCRdb redid the calling of the 5' RACE reads with MiXCR, one entry per CDR3 protein. Of about half a million distinct CDR3 sequences listed, 15% to 20% are singletons. Sequencing used PBMCs or a T cell subset sorted from them (not recorded which). The receptors shown here come from an adult woman who had mild COVID-19 (a few samples of this study predate the infection). Cell type and time point are not known.

In its sample, this clonotype was seen a few times. This chain joins TRBV3-1 and TRBJ1-1; D is unresolved. This CDR3 region has 14 residues. Germline CDR1 and CDR2: LGHDT and YNNKEL (reference sequence). The V and J ends lost 3 bases and 2 bases respectively, with 10 bases between them. The CDR3 nucleotides are TGTGCCAGCAGCCAGGGCGGGAGTAACACTGAAGCTTTCTTT. As protein: CASSQGGSNTEAFF.

The chain is built from TRBV5-1 and TRBJ1-1, with TRBD1 matching over 7 bases. The CDR3 extends over 15 amino acids. The junction had 9 bases not matched to a gene; V was cut back by 4 bases and J by 3 bases. Germline lookup yields CDR1 SGHRS and CDR2 YFSETQ. This CDR3 is CASSATGDRYTEAFF. The CDR3 DNA is TGCGCCAGCAGCGCCACAGGGGATCGGTACACTGAAGCTTTCTTT.

This clonotype was observed a few times. The J gene is TRBJ1-5, the V gene TRBV11-2; D not resolved. CDR3 length: 15 amino acids. Deletions cut 2 bases from V and 7 bases from J, with 15 bases between. Germline CDR1 is SGHAT and CDR2 is FQNNGV. The CDR3 is CASSLSGWVFQPQHF. DNA for the CDR3: TGTGCCAGCAGCTTAAGTGGTTGGGTATTCCAGCCCCAGCATTTT.

The J gene is TRBJ1-5, the V gene TRBV12-5; D is possibly TRBD1 (6 bases). The CDR3 is 12 residues long. Trimming removed 5 bases at V and 11 bases at J, with 13 bases between. CDR1 is LGHNT, CDR2 FRNRAP, per germline. The CDR3 DNA reads as TGTGCTAGTGGTAGGGGGGTACAGACCCAGCATTTT. Translated, it gives CASGRGVQTQHF.

There are a few counts of this clonotype. The chain couples TRBV5-1 to TRBJ2-5; a possible D gene is TRBD2 (6 bases). Germline loops: CDR1 SGHRS, CDR2 YFSETQ. The CDR3 is made up of 16 amino acids. Between the trimmed V and J ends, which lost 4 bases and 5 bases, there was a span of 21 bases. The CDR3 nucleotides read TGCGCCAGCAGCCCGGCAGGAACGGGAGTAGTGGAGACCCAGTACTTC. Protein sequence: CASSPAGTGVVETQYF.

The chain carries TRBV5-1 and TRBJ2-5; perhaps D is TRBD1 or TRBD2 (6 bases each). Between the trimmed V and J ends, which lost 4 bases and 5 bases, there was a span of 21 bases. The germline V gene encodes CDR1 SGHRS and CDR2 YFSETQ. There are 16 residues in the CDR3. The CDR3 sequence: CASSPAPGEDRETQYF. For the CDR3, the DNA is TGCGCCAGCAGCCCCGCACCAGGGGAGGATCGGGAGACCCAGTACTTC.

In its sample, this clonotype was seen a few times. The gene calls are TRBV6-6 and TRBJ1-5, with D possibly matching TRBD1 (5 bases). V shed 3 bases and J shed 0 bases, with 9 bases lying between them. Germline CDR1 MNHNY, CDR2 SVGAGI (reference sequence). CDR3 length: 15 amino acids. The CDR3 DNA reads as TGTGCCAGCAGTTATAAGACAGATAGCAATCAGCCCCAGCATTTT. This gives the protein CASSYKTDSNQPQHF.

This clonotype was found many times. V and J are TRBV15 and TRBJ2-1, with D perhaps TRBD1 (6 bases). CDR3 length: 16 residues. In germline, CDR1 is LNHNV, CDR2 YYDKDF (reference sequence). Trimming cost V 0 bases and J 4 bases, with 13 bases left between them. The CDR3 DNA reads as TGTGCCACCAGCAGAGATATGGCAGGGGCTTACAATGAGCAGTTCTTC. It yields the protein CATSRDMAGAYNEQFF.

For the CDR3, the DNA is TGTGCCAGCAGGAGACTAACTACTAGCACAGATACGCAGTATTTT. It is translated as CASRRLTTSTDTQYF. This sequence joins TRBV2 and TRBJ2-3; D may be TRBD2 (5 bases). V lost 6 bases to trimming and J lost 0 bases, with 13 bases between them. CDR3 length equals 15 residues. Germline-derived CDR1 and CDR2 are SNHLY and FYNNEI. The full variable domain, in which reference TRBV2 and TRBJ2-3 provide the parts outside the CDR3, is EPEVTQTPSHQVTQMGQEVILRCVPISNHLYFYWYRQILGQKVEFLVSFYNNEISEKSEIFDDQFSVERPDGSNFTLKIRSTKLEDSAMYFCASRRLTTSTDTQYFGPGTRLTVL.

This clonotype was observed a handful of times. The J gene is TRBJ1-5, the V gene TRBV2, with D maybe TRBD1 (5 bases). The length of the CDR3 is 14 residues. Germline lookup yields CDR1 SNHLY and CDR2 FYNNEI. Deletions cut 8 bases from V and 2 bases from J, with 13 bases between. The CDR3 here is CASQGDGGNQPQHF. CDR3 coding DNA: TGTGCCAGCCAAGGGGATGGTGGCAATCAGCCCCAGCATTTT.

This clonotype was counted only a few times. The chain employs TRBV6-6 and TRBJ2-5; D might be TRBD2 (7 bases). The germline V gene has CDR1 MNHNY and CDR2 SVGAGI (reference sequence). Deletions cut 6 bases from V and 6 bases from J, with 14 bases between. CDR3 size: 13 residues. CDR3 bases: TGTGCCAGCAGAGGGGGGGAGGGGAAGACCCAGTACTTC. Protein sequence: CASRGGEGKTQYF.

The J gene is TRBJ2-7, the V gene TRBV2, with 8 nucleotides matching TRBD2. The CDR3 loop spans 14 amino acids. CDR1 and CDR2 from the germline V gene are SNHLY and FYNNEI. Trimming removed 7 bases from V and 5 bases from J; junction bases left unmatched: 10. CDR3 region: CASNGAGEANEQYF. For the CDR3, the DNA is TGTGCCAGCAACGGAGCGGGGGAAGCTAACGAGCAGTACTTC.

In its sample, this clonotype was seen a few times. The V call is TRBV7-9, the J call TRBJ2-2, with 8 nucleotides matching TRBD1. Germline V gene data show CDR1 as SEHNR and CDR2 as FQNEAQ (reference sequence). The length of the CDR3 is 16 residues. Unmatched junction bases numbered 8, after V lost 4 bases and J lost 4 bases. As DNA, the CDR3 is TGTGCCAGCAGCTCCCGGACAGGGACCCCCACCGGGGAGCTGTTTTTT. Protein sequence: CASSSRTGTPTGELFF.

A few counts support this clonotype. The V call is TRBV7-6, the J call TRBJ1-1, with a possible D match to TRBD1 (5 bases). Germline V gene sequence: CDR1 SGHVS, CDR2 FNYEAQ. The CDR3 spans 13 residues. V lost 4 bases and J lost 5, with 11 bases in between. The CDR3, as DNA: TGTGCCAGCAGCTCCTCGGGGGTAACTGAAGCTTTCTTT. It is translated as CASSSSGVTEAFF.

This clonotype was seen a few times. J is TRBJ2-4 and V is TRBV5-1; 12 positions match TRBD1. Germline trimming cut 0 bases from V and 0 bases from J; bases unmatched to any gene: 1. CDR1 is SGHRS and CDR2 is YFSETQ in the germline V gene. This CDR3 spans 17 amino acids. The DNA of the CDR3 is TGCGCCAGCAGCTTGGGGGACAGGGGGCTAGCCAAAAACATTCAGTACTTC. Translation gives CASSLGDRGLAKNIQYF.

The chain employs TRBV4-3 and TRBJ2-3; tentative D call: TRBD1 (7 bases). V dropped 5 bases and J dropped 4 bases, with 13 bases sitting between them. From germline, CDR1 is LGHNA and CDR2 YSLEER. The length of the CDR3 is 14 residues. The CDR3 reads CASSDGGGPDTQYF. The CDR3 DNA follows: TGCGCCAGCAGCGACGGAGGGGGCCCAGATACGCAGTATTTT.

The V and J genes are TRBV27 and TRBJ1-5; 7 bases fit TRBD1. Per germline, CDR1 MNHEY and CDR2 SMNVEV (reference sequence). The J segment lost 0 bases and the V segment lost 6 bases, leaving 5 bases of the junction unmatched. The CDR3 is 15 residues long. CDR3 bases: TGTGCCAGCAGGGGGGGACAGTATAGCAATCAGCCCCAGCATTTT. It specifies CASRGGQYSNQPQHF.